The next 27 T cell receptor beta chains were all read from a single sample in a study of blood T cell repertoires in COVID-19. The data were produced by immunoSEQ multiplex PCR, yet TCRdb's version contains in-frame clones alone and is incomplete. The repertoire has some 330,000 clones, around 90% of them found once; the top ten carry around 5%. Sequenced material: PBMCs or T cells enriched from blood (not recorded which). Receptor source: a young man who had recovered from COVID-19.

The V call is TRBV10-3, the J call TRBJ1-3; D possibly corresponds to TRBD1 (5 bases). Trimming removed 3 bases from V and 0 bases from J, with 12 bases in between. Germline V gene sequence: CDR1 ENHRY, CDR2 SYGVKD. The CDR3 length is 16 residues. The CDR3 loop is CAISDKGSSSGNTIYF. The CDR3 DNA is TGTGCCATCAGTGATAAGGGGTCGAGCTCTGGAAACACCATATATTTT.

The chain's CDR3 is CASRSGTSGSYEQYF. CDR3 coding DNA: TGTGCCAGCAGGAGTGGGACTAGCGGCTCCTACGAGCAGTACTTC. The chain recombines TRBV7-9 with TRBJ2-7; 11 nucleotides line up with TRBD2. The CDR3 sequence is 15 residues long. Germline V gene lookup returns CDR1 SEHNR and CDR2 FQNEAQ (reference sequence). V shed 6 bases and J 0 bases; nucleotides not matched to a gene: 4.

This chain joins TRBV2 and TRBJ2-7; 9 positions match TRBD2. Germline V gene data show CDR1 as SNHLY and CDR2 as FYNNEI. The J segment lost 4 bases and the V segment lost 1 base, leaving 8 bases of the junction unmatched. The CDR3 covers 16 residues. The CDR3 loop is CASSEGLAGTLYEQYF. CDR3 coding DNA: TGTGCCAGCAGTGAAGGTCTAGCGGGGACCCTATACGAGCAGTACTTC.

The rearrangement uses TRBV5-4 and TRBJ2-5, with 7 nucleotides matching TRBD2. This CDR3 spans 15 amino acids. With V trimmed by 2 bases and J by 3 bases, 7 bases remained unmatched. The germline gives CDR1 SGHNT, CDR2 YYREEE (reference sequence). The CDR3 DNA follows: TGTGCCAGCAGCTTATACGGGGGGACGGAAGAGACCCAGTACTTC. Its translation: CASSLYGGTEETQYF. Complete variable domain (other parts from reference TRBV5-4 and TRBJ2-5): ETGVTQSPTHLIKTRGQQVTLRCSSQSGHNTVSWYQQALGQGPQFIFQYYREEENGRGNFPPRFSGLQFPNYSSELNVNALELDDSALYLCASSLYGGTEETQYFGPGTRLLVL.

V gene TRBV15 combines with J gene TRBJ1-5; 7 bases agree with TRBD1. V shed 5 bases and J 5 bases; nucleotides not matched to a gene: 6. Germline CDR1 reads LNHNV; CDR2 reads YYDKDF (reference sequence). There are 14 residues in the CDR3. The CDR3, as DNA: TGTGCCACCAGCCCCCGGAGGGGGCATCAGCCCCAGCATTTT. It translates to CATSPRRGHQPQHF.

The V and J genes are TRBV3-1 (or the pseudogene TRBV3-2) and TRBJ2-2; 11 bases are shared with TRBD2. The germline gives CDR1 LGHDT, CDR2 YNNKEL (reference sequence). The CDR3 length is 15 residues. With 2 bases clipped from V and 4 bases from J, the junction kept 0 bases outside the gene matches. Here the CDR3 reads CASSQLAGGTGELFF. The CDR3 DNA reads as TGTGCCAGCAGCCAACTAGCGGGGGGCACCGGGGAGCTGTTTTTT.

J is TRBJ1-1 and V is TRBV6-5, with TRBD1 matching over 7 bases. Trimming at V came to 7 bases and at J to 5 bases, leaving 7 bases not matched to a gene. The CDR3 totals 13 residues. Germline-derived CDR1 and CDR2 are MNHEY and SVGAGI. The DNA of the CDR3 is TGTGCCAGCAAAAGCACAGGGGTAACTGAAGCTTTCTTT. Protein sequence: CASKSTGVTEAFF.

This clone was seen just once. This CDR3 is CASSSAGREKLFF. The CDR3, as DNA: TGTGCCAGTAGTTCTGCAGGTAGGGAAAAACTGTTTTTT. The chain has TRBV19 and TRBJ1-4; the D is unclear. Trimming cost V 5 bases and J 8 bases, with 12 bases left between them. The CDR3 has 13 residues. CDR1 and CDR2 from the germline V gene are LNHDA and SQIVND (reference sequence).

The chain is built from TRBV28 and TRBJ2-2; D might be TRBD2 (5 bases). Germline loops: CDR1 MDHEN, CDR2 SYDVKM. CDR3 length: 14 amino acids. The V end was cut by 7 bases, the J end by 6 bases, with 15 bases between. CDR3 bases: TGTGCCAGCATCGACAACCGGGGAGCCGGGGAGCTGTTTTTT. This codes for CASIDNRGAGELFF.

V usage is TRBV5-1 and J usage is TRBJ2-3; D perhaps matches TRBD2 (6 bases). V lost 0 bases and J lost 0, with 11 bases in between. This CDR3 spans 16 amino acids. In germline, CDR1 is SGHRS, CDR2 YFSETQ. The CDR3 protein is CASSLGAGKSTDTQYF. The CDR3 bases are TGCGCCAGCAGCTTGGGGGCGGGGAAGAGCACAGATACGCAGTATTTT.

The genes are TRBV5-5 and TRBJ1-2; TRBD1 might be the D (5 bases). Trimming took 7 bases from V and 5 from J, leaving 18 bases between them. CDR1 is SGHKS and CDR2 is YYEKEE in the germline V gene (reference sequence). The CDR3 is 14 amino acids. As DNA, the CDR3 is TGTGCCAGCGACACCGGGGGGTTAGAGTATGGCTACACCTTC. It codes for CASDTGGLEYGYTF.

CDR3 loop: CASSVDLSYEQYF. The CDR3 DNA sequence: TGTGCCAGCAGCGTGGACTTGTCTTACGAGCAGTACTTC. The J gene is TRBJ2-7, the V gene TRBV11-3; D perhaps matches TRBD2 (5 bases). Trimming shortened V by 5 bases and J by 4 bases, and 12 bases separated the two germline ends. The CDR3 extends over 13 amino acids. Per the germline V gene, CDR1 is SGHNT and CDR2 is YENEEA.

This sequence joins TRBV27 and TRBJ2-7, with D unresolved. This CDR3 has 15 amino acids. Germline loops: CDR1 MNHEY, CDR2 SMNVEV (reference sequence). The V gene lost 3 bases and the J gene lost 3 bases, with 15 bases spanning the gap. The CDR3 bases are TGTGCCAGCAGTTTGAGTCCCTCTAGGCTCTACGAGCAGTACTTC. Protein sequence: CASSLSPSRLYEQYF.

The genes are TRBV6-5 and TRBJ1-1; unclear D gene. The germline gives CDR1 MNHEY, CDR2 SVGAGI. V shed 6 bases and J shed 2 bases, with 10 bases lying between them. The CDR3 has 13 amino acids. The CDR3 DNA sequence: TGTGCCAGCAGGCACCCCCTAAACACTGAAGCTTTCTTT. This translates into CASRHPLNTEAFF.

The rearrangement joins TRBV5-1 to TRBJ1-3; 7 bases are a match to TRBD1. V lost 3 bases, J lost 3 bases, and 15 bases stayed unmatched. The CDR3 is 18 amino acids. The germline CDR1 and CDR2 sequences are SGHRS and YFSETQ. CDR3 sequence (DNA): TGCGCCAGCAGCTCCCAAGCCCGGACAGGACCACGTGGAAACACCATATATTTT. This codes for CASSSQARTGPRGNTIYF.

This clone was recorded only once. The chain joins TRBV7-9 to TRBJ1-2; 7 nucleotides agree with TRBD1. V lost 5 bases to trimming and J lost 3 bases; unmatched junction nucleotides: 6. CDR1 and CDR2 (germline): SEHNR, FQNEAQ (reference sequence). The CDR3 is 14 amino acids. This CDR3 is CASSLNRGDYGYTF. CDR3 sequence (DNA): TGTGCCAGCAGCCTCAACAGGGGAGACTATGGCTACACCTTC.

This clone came up once. This rearrangement joins TRBV4-2 to TRBJ2-7; tentative D call: TRBD2 (6 bases). The ends were cut back, 4 bases at V and 3 bases at J, with 22 bases in the middle. There are 17 residues in the CDR3. CDR1 and CDR2 from the germline V gene are LGHNA and YNFKEQ. The CDR3: CASSPSLGEAEVYEQYF. DNA for the CDR3: TGTGCCAGCAGCCCTTCTCTCGGGGAGGCTGAGGTCTACGAGCAGTACTTC.

This clone was counted a few times. The rearrangement joins TRBV28 to TRBJ1-2; D is possibly TRBD1 (5 bases). The CDR3 contains 10 residues. Germline-derived CDR1 and CDR2 are MDHEN and SYDVKM. V lost 6 bases and J lost 8, with 7 bases in between. DNA of the CDR3: TGTGCCAGCAGCCAGGGCGGCTACACCTTC. Protein: CASSQGGYTF.

The chain carries TRBV10-2 and TRBJ2-4; TRBD2 agrees at 9 bases. Trimming took 3 bases from V and 1 from J; bases not matched to a gene: 13. The CDR3 runs to 19 residues. In germline, CDR1 is WSHSY, CDR2 SAAADI. The DNA for the CDR3 is TGCGCCAGCAGTGAAAGGGCTAGCGGGGCCACAGGGGCCAAAAACATTCAGTACTTC. Encoded protein: CASSERASGATGAKNIQYF.

This chain uses TRBV13 with TRBJ2-5, with TRBD2 identical over 10 bases. Germline V lookup: CDR1 PRHDT, CDR2 FYEKMQ (reference sequence). V lost 5 bases and J lost 1; bases outside the gene matches: 7. This CDR3 spans 16 amino acids. CDR3 bases: TGTGCCAGCAGCCCGCAGTGGACTAGCGGCCAAGAGACCCAGTACTTC. It codes for CASSPQWTSGQETQYF.

This clone showed up just a few times. The chain employs TRBV7-3 and TRBJ2-1; D is uncertain. From germline, CDR1 is SGHTA and CDR2 FQGTGA. Deletions cut 0 bases from V and 7 bases from J, with 16 bases between. The CDR3 spans 16 residues. In nucleotides, the CDR3 is TGTGCCAGCAGCTTAACGGCAGCGAGGTTTGGGAATGAGCAGTTCTTC. Amino acids: CASSLTAARFGNEQFF.

The chain is built from TRBV19 and TRBJ2-3; maybe TRBD2 (6 bases). The CDR3 length is 13 residues. The germline V gene has CDR1 LNHDA and CDR2 SQIVND (reference sequence). V lost 9 bases and J 1 base, leaving 11 bases between the germline ends. The CDR3 DNA sequence: TGTGCCAGCTCCGGGACTGGCACAGATACGCAGTATTTT. Protein product: CASSGTGTDTQYF.

The chain employs TRBV15 and TRBJ1-5; D is possibly TRBD1 (5 bases). Germline CDR1 reads LNHNV; CDR2 reads YYDKDF (reference sequence). The CDR3 spans 15 residues. The germline V and J ends were trimmed by 0 bases and 3 bases, with 9 bases remaining between them. The chain's CDR3 is CATSREGAPNQPQHF. The CDR3 DNA is TGTGCCACCAGCAGAGAAGGGGCGCCCAATCAGCCCCAGCATTTT.

The rearrangement joins TRBV6-4 to TRBJ2-2; the match to TRBD1 covers 11 bases. Germline V gene sequence: CDR1 MRHNA, CDR2 SNTAGT. The V and J ends lost 4 bases and 4 bases, in that order; junction bases with no gene match: 5. The CDR3 runs 16 residues. The CDR3 DNA reads TGTGCCAGCAGTGGGACAGGGGGCGCGGGCACCGGGGAGCTGTTTTTT. It encodes CASSGTGGAGTGELFF.

This clone was picked up a small number of times. The chain combines TRBV24-1 with TRBJ1-1; no clear D gene. CDR3 length: 13 residues. Trimming left V 3 bases short and J 5 bases short, with 9 bases between. Germline loops: CDR1 KGHDR, CDR2 SFDVKD. CDR3 protein: CATSDMGETEAFF. The CDR3 DNA is TGTGCCACCAGTGATATGGGAGAGACTGAAGCTTTCTTT.

The chain combines TRBV7-9 with TRBJ1-2; D is uncertain. The CDR3 sequence is 15 residues long. Trimming cost V 7 bases and J 4 bases, with 19 bases left between them. Germline assignment: CDR1 SEHNR and CDR2 FQNEAQ (reference sequence). In DNA, the CDR3 is TGTGCCAGCACTAGGGTGGGAGGGAAGGTCTATGGCTACACCTTC. It specifies CASTRVGGKVYGYTF.

The rearrangement joins TRBV7-6 to TRBJ2-7; 9 bases line up with TRBD1. Germline loops: CDR1 SGHVS, CDR2 FNYEAQ. CDR3 size: 15 residues. The J segment lost 5 bases and the V segment lost 1 base, leaving 6 bases of the junction unmatched. The CDR3, as DNA: TGTGCCAGCAGCTTAGTGAGGGACAGGGACAACGAGCAGTACTTC. Protein sequence: CASSLVRDRDNEQYF.